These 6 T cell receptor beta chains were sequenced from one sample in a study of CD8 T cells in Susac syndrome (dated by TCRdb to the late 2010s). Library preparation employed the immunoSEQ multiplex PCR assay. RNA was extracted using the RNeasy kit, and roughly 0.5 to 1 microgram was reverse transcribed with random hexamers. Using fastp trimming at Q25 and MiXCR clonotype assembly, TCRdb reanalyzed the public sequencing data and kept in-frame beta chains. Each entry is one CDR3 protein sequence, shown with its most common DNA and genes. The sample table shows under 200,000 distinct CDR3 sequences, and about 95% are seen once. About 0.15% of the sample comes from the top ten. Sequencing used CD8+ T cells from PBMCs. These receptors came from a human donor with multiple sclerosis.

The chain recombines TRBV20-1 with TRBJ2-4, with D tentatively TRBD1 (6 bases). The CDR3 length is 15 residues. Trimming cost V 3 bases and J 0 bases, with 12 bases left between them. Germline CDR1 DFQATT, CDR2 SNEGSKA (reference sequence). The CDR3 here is CSASYTGKAKNIQYF. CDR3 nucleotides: TGCAGTGCTAGTTACACAGGGAAAGCCAAAAACATTCAGTACTTC.

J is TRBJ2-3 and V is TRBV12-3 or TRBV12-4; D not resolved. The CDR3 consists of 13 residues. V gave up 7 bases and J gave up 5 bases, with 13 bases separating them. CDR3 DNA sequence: TGTGCCAGCACCCCGATGCCAGAAGATACGCAGTATTTT. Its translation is CASTPMPEDTQYF.

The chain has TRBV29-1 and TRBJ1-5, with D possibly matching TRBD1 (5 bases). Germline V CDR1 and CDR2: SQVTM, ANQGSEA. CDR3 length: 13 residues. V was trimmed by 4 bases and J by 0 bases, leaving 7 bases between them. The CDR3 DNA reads TGCAGCGTTGGGGACTATAGCAATCAGCCCCAGCATTTT. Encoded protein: CSVGDYSNQPQHF.

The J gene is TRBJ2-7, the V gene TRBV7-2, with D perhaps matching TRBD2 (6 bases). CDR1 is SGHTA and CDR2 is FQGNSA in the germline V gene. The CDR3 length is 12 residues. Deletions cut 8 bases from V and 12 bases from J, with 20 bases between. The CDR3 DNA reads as TGTGCCAGCGGGACGGGACTGGGTAGGTCGTACTTC. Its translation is CASGTGLGRSYF.

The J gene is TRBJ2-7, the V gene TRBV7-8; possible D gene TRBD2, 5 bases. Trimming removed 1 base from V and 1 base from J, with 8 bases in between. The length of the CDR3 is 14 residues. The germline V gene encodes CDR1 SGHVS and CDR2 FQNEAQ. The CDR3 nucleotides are TGTGCCAGCAGCTTAGTAGCGCCGTCCTACGAGCAGTACTTC. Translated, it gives CASSLVAPSYEQYF.

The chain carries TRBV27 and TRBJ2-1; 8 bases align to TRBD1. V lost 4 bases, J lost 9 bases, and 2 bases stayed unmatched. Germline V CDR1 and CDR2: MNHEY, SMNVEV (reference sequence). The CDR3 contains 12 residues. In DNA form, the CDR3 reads TGTGCCAGCAGTTCGGACAGGGCTGAGCAGTTCTTC. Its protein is CASSSDRAEQFF.